Below, one TCR beta chain is given with its context. What it binds is not known. With no exception, relapse followed autologous stem cell transplantation in all patients, and brentuximab vedotin exposure varied. TCRdb's copy holds only in-frame clones and misses some; the assay was immunoSEQ multiplex PCR. The data show 55,000 to 65,000 clones, with approximately 92% seen just once and 15% held by the top ten. CDR1 and CDR2 from the germline V gene are SGDLS and YYNGEE. The CDR3 is 16 residues long. V lost 3 bases to trimming and J lost 1 base, with 13 bases between them. The sample is drawn from a study of PD-1 blockade in classical Hodgkin lymphoma. Whole-study context: The patients were dosed with nivolumab 3 mg/kg, infused intravenously every 2 weeks. The study's findings and limits: TCR diversity at baseline was reported to be reduced in newly diagnosed patients relative to healthy donors. Baseline diversity resembling that of newly diagnosed patients was seen in complete responders.

The chain couples TRBV9 to TRBJ2-2, with D uncertain. The input for sequencing was peripheral blood mononuclear cells (PBMCs), taken at baseline. The clonotype originates from a human donor with classical Hodgkin lymphoma. CDR3 protein: CASSGSVWENTGELFF. The DNA of the CDR3 is TGTGCCAGCAGCGGCTCTGTGTGGGAGAACACCGGGGAGCTGTTTTTT.